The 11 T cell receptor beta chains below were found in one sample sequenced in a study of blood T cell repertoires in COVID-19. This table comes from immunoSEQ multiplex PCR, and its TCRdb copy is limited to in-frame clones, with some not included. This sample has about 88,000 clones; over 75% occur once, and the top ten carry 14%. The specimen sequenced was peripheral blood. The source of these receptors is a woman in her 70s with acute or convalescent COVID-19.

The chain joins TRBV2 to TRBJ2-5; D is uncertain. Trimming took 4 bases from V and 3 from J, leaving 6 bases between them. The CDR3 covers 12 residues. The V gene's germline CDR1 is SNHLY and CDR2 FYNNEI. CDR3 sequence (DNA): TGTGCCAGCAGTGGAGGAGAAGAGACCCAGTACTTC. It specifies CASSGGEETQYF.

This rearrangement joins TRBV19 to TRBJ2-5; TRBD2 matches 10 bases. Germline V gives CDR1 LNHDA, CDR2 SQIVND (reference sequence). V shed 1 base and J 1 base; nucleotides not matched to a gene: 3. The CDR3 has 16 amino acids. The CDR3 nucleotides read TGTGCCAGTAGTATAGGGGGACTAGCGAGCCAAGAGACCCAGTACTTC. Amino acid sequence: CASSIGGLASQETQYF.

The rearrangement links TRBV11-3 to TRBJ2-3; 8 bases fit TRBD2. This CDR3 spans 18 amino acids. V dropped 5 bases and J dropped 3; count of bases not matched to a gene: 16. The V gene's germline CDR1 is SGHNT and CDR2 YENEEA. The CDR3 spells CASSPGGYRGRKTDTQYF. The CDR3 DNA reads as TGTGCCAGCAGCCCCGGAGGGTACCGCGGGAGGAAGACAGATACGCAGTATTTT.

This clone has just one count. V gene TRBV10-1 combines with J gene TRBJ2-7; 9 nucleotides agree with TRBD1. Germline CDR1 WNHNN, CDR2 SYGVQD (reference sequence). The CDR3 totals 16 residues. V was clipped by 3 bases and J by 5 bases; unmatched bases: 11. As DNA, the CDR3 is TGCGCCAGCAGTGAATCCGCGGGACAGGGACTCGACGAGCAGTACGTC. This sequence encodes CASSESAGQGLDEQYV.

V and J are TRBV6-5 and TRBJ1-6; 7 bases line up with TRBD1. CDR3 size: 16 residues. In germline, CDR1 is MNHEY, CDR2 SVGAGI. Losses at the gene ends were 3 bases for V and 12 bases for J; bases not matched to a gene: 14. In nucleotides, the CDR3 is TGTGCCAGCAGTTATTCTTCGGGGACAGTCCTCAAACCCCTCCACTTT. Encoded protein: CASSYSSGTVLKPLHF.

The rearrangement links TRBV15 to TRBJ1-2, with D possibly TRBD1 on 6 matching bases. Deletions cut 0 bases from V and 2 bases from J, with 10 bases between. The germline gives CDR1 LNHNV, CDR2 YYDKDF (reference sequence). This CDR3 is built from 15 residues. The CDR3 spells CATSRDPTGNYGYTF. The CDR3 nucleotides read TGTGCCACCAGCAGAGACCCGACAGGAAACTATGGCTACACCTTC.

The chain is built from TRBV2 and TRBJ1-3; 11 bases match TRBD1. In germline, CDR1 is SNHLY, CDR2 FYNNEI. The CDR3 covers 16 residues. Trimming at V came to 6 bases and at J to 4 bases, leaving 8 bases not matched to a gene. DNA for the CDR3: TGTGCCAGCAGCCAACGGACAGGGGGCATCGGAAACACCATATATTTT. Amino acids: CASSQRTGGIGNTIYF.

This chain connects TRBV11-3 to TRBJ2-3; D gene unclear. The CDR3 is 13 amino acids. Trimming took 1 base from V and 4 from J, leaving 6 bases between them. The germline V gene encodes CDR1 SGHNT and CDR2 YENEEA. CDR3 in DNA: TGTGCCAGCAGCTTAGGAGCTGCAGATACGCAGTATTTT. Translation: CASSLGAADTQYF.

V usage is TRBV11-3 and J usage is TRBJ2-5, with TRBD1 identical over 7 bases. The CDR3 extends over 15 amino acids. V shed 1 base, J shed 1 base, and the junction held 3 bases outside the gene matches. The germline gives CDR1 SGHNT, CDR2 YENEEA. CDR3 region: CASSLGQGTQETQYF. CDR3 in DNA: TGTGCCAGCAGCTTAGGACAGGGAACCCAAGAGACCCAGTACTTC.

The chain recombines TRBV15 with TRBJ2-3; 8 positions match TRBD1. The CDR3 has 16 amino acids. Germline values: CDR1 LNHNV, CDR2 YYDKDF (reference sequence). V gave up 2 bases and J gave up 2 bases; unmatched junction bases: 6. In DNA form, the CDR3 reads TGTGCCACCAGCAGACGGGCAGGGGGCATCACAGATACGCAGTATTTT. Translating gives CATSRRAGGITDTQYF.

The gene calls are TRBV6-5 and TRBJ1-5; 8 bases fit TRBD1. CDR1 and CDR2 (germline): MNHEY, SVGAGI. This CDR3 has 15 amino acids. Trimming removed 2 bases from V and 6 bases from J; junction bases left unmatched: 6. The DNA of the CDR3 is TGTGCCAGCAGTTACGGACAGGGTAGGACTCAGCCCCAGCATTTT. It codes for CASSYGQGRTQPQHF.